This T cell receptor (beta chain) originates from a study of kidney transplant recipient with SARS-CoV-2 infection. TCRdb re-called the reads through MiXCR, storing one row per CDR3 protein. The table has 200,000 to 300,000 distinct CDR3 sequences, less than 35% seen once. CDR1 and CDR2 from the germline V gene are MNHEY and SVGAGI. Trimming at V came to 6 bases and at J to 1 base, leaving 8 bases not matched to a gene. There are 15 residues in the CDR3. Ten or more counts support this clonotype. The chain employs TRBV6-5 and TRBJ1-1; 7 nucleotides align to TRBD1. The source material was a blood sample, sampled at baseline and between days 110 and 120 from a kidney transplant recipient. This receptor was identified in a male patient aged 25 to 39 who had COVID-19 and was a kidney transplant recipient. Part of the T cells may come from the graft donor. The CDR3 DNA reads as TGTGCCAGCAGGGATAGGGGGCTTAAGAACACTGAAGCTTTCTTT. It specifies CASRDRGLKNTEAFF.